This record covers a single TCR beta chain. This record belongs to a study of immune evolution from preneoplasia to lung adenocarcinoma. V shed 6 bases and J shed 0 bases, with 11 bases lying between them. The CDR3 is made up of 14 amino acids. Germline V gives CDR1 SNHLY, CDR2 FYNNEI. The method was immunoSEQ multiplex PCR; TCRdb's version includes in-frame clones alone and lacks a portion of them. This table has fewer than 50,000 clones, approximately 79% appearing once. Macro-dissection enriched premalignant or tumor cells before nucleic acid extraction. The source material was FFPE invasive lung adenocarcinoma tissue. The sequence was obtained from a person between 55 and 70 years old with lung adenocarcinoma. J is TRBJ1-2 and V is TRBV2; tentatively, D is TRBD1 (6 bases). The DNA of the CDR3 is TGTGCCAGCAGCGGACAGTTAGCTAACTATGGCTACACCTTC. Amino acid sequence: CASSGQLANYGYTF.